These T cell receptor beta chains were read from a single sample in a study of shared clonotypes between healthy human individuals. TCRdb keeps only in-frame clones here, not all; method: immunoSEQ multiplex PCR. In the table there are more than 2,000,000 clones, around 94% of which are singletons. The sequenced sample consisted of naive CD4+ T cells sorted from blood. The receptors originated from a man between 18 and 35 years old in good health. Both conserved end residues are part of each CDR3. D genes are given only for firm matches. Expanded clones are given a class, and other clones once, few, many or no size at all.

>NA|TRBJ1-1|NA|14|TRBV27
CASSSRDLNTEAFF
TGTGCCAGCAGTTCCCGCGATTTGAACACTGAAGCTTTCTTT
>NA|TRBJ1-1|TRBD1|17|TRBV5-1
CASSFTGGELMNTEAFF
TGCGCCAGCAGCTTTACAGGGGGCGAGTTGATGAACACTGAAGCTTTCTTT
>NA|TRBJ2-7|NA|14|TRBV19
CASKSRADSYEQYF
TGTGCCAGTAAGTCGAGGGCGGACTCCTACGAGCAGTACTTC
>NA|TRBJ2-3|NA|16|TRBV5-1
CASSFPTGNGGDTQYF
TGCGCCAGCAGCTTCCCTACAGGGAATGGAGGAGATACGCAGTATTTT
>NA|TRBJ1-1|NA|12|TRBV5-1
CASSFPGDEAFF
TGCGCCAGCAGCTTCCCGGGAGACGAAGCTTTCTTT
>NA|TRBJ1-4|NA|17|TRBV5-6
CASSLATAGAPGEKLFF
TGTGCCAGCAGCTTGGCCACTGCTGGGGCGCCGGGAGAAAAACTGTTTTTT
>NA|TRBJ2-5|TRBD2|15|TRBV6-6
CAIRKNSGSSETQYF
TGTGCCATTAGGAAGAATAGCGGGAGTTCGGAGACCCAGTACTTC
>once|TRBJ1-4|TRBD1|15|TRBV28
CASSLRGQSFEKLFF
TGTGCCAGCAGTTTAAGGGGACAGTCGTTTGAAAAACTGTTTTTT
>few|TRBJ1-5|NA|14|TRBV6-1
CASSGGAGNQPQHF
TGTGCCAGCAGCGGAGGAGCCGGCAATCAGCCCCAGCATTTT
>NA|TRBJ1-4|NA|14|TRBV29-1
CSVVLRATNEKLFF
TGCAGCGTTGTCTTGAGGGCAACTAATGAAAAACTGTTTTTT
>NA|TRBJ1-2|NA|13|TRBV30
CAWSVGRGSGYTF
TGTGCCTGGAGTGTGGGCAGGGGCTCCGGCTACACCTTC
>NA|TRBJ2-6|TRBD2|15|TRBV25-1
CASSGGGSGANVLTF
TGTGCCAGCAGCGGGGGGGGCTCTGGGGCCAACGTCCTGACTTTC
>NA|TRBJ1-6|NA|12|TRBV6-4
CASSDGLSPLHF
TGTGCCAGCAGTGACGGCCTTTCACCCCTCCACTTT
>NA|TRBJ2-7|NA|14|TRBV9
CASSLRDRDYEQYF
TGTGCCAGCAGCCTCCGGGACCGAGACTACGAGCAGTACTTC